These 4 T cell receptor beta chains were sequenced from one sample in a study of cytomegalovirus exposure and HLA in healthy donors. Amplification used 60 Vbeta primers and 13 Jbeta primers. The method was immunoSEQ multiplex PCR; TCRdb's version includes in-frame clones alone and lacks a portion of them. The data show about 150,000 clones, around 77% seen once. The sequenced sample was PBMCs. The receptors originated from a woman in her forties in good health and CMV-seropositive.

This clone has a single count. The chain employs TRBV6-5 and TRBJ2-1, with TRBD1 as a possible D gene (5 bases). V was shortened by 2 bases and J by 4 bases, with 12 bases between the two germline ends. This CDR3 has 15 amino acids. CDR1 and CDR2 from the germline V gene are MNHEY and SVGAGI. The CDR3 loop reads CASSYAGWAYNEQFF. The CDR3 DNA is TGTGCCAGCAGTTACGCAGGGTGGGCTTACAATGAGCAGTTCTTC.

The genes are TRBV11-2 and TRBJ1-2; 9 nucleotides match TRBD1. This CDR3 spans 18 amino acids. The germline V gene has CDR1 SGHAT and CDR2 FQNNGV. V lost 5 bases, J lost 2 bases, and 15 bases stayed unmatched. The CDR3 region is CASSHPQGASQANYGYTF. CDR3 sequence (DNA): TGTGCCAGCAGCCACCCACAGGGGGCTAGTCAGGCAAACTATGGCTACACCTTC.

This chain joins TRBV7-9 and TRBJ2-2; TRBD2 might be the D (5 bases). The CDR3 loop spans 16 amino acids. Trimming left V 2 bases short and J 7 bases short, with 17 bases between. Germline V lookup: CDR1 SEHNR, CDR2 FQNEAQ (reference sequence). CDR3 amino acids: CASSLTGTVVIGELFF. CDR3 nucleotide sequence: TGTGCCAGCAGCTTAACGGGAACCGTTGTTATCGGGGAGCTGTTTTTT.

The chain employs TRBV6-1 and TRBJ1-4; perhaps TRBD1 as D (5 bases). Per the germline V gene, CDR1 is MNHNS and CDR2 is SASEGT. The CDR3 has 15 residues. The V end was cut by 6 bases, the J end by 6 bases, with 17 bases between. CDR3: CASREGQGAYEKLFF. CDR3 nucleotide sequence: TGTGCCAGCAGGGAGGGCCAGGGCGCCTATGAAAAACTGTTTTTT.